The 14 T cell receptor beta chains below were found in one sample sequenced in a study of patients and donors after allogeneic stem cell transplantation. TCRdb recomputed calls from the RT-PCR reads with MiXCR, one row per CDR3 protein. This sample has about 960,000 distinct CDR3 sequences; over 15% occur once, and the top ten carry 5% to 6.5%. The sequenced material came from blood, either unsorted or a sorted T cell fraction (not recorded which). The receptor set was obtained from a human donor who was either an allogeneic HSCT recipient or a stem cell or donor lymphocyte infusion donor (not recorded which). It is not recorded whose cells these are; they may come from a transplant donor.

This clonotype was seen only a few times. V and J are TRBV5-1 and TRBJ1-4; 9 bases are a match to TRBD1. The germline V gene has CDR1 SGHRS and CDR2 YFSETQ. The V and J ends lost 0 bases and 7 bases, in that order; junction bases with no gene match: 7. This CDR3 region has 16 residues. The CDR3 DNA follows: TGCGCCAGCAGCTTGGAGGACAGGGGAAGGGGTGAAAAACTGTTTTTT. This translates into CASSLEDRGRGEKLFF.

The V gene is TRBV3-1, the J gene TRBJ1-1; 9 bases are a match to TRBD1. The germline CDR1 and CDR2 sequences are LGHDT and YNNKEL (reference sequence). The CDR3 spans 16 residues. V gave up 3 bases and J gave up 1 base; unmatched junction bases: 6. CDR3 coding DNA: TGTGCCAGCAGCCACCGTCCACAGGGGGCGAACACTGAAGCTTTCTTT. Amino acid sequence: CASSHRPQGANTEAFF. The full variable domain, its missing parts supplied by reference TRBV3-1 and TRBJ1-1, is DTAVSQTPKYLVTQMGNDKSIKCEQNLGHDTMYWYKQDSKKFLKIMFSYNNKELIINETVPNRFSPKSPDKAHLNLHINSLELGDSAVYFCASSHRPQGANTEAFFGQGTRLTVV.

The CDR3 DNA reads as TGTGCCAGCAGTCCGCCACACGGACAGGGGCAAGAGACCCAGTACTTC. It encodes CASSPPHGQGQETQYF. The J gene is TRBJ2-5, the V gene TRBV25-1; 9 positions match TRBD1. V lost 5 bases to trimming and J lost 2 bases; unmatched junction nucleotides: 9. Germline V gene sequence: CDR1 MGHDK, CDR2 SYGVNS. The CDR3 totals 16 residues.

The CDR3 is CASSSVSAGTAKNIQYF. CDR3 DNA sequence: TGTGCCAGCAGTTCGGTCTCCGCCGGGACAGCCAAAAACATTCAGTACTTC. This chain connects TRBV28 to TRBJ2-4; perhaps D is TRBD1 or TRBD2 (5 bases each). Germline V CDR1 and CDR2: MDHEN, SYDVKM. The CDR3 is 17 residues long. V shed 4 bases and J shed 0 bases, with 16 bases lying between them.

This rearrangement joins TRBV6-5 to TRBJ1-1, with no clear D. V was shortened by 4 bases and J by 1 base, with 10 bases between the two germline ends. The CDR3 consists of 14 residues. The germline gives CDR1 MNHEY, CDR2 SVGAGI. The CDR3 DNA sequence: TGTGCCAGCAGTTCGGCCTTATGGAACACTGAAGCTTTCTTT. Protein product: CASSSALWNTEAFF.

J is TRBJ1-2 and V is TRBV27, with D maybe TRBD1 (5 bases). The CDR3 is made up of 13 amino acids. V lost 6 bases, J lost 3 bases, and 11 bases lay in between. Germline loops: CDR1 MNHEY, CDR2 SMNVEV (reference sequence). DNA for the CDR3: TGTGCCAGCAGGCCAGGGTCCCACTATGGCTACACCTTC. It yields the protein CASRPGSHYGYTF.

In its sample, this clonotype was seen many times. The CDR3 here is CASSQVLWVEGGYTF. The CDR3 nucleotides are TGCGCCAGCAGCCAGGTTCTTTGGGTTGAAGGGGGCTACACCTTC. The V call is TRBV4-3, the J call TRBJ1-2; D unresolved. Germline-derived CDR1 and CDR2 are LGHNA and YSLEER. This CDR3 spans 15 amino acids. V was pared by 3 bases and J by 8 bases, with 19 bases between.

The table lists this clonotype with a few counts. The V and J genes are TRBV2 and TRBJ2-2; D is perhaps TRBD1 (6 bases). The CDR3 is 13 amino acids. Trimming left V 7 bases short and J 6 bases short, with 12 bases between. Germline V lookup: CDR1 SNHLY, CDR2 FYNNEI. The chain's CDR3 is CASTLGGSGELFF. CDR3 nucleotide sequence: TGTGCCAGCACGCTAGGGGGTTCCGGGGAGCTGTTTTTT.

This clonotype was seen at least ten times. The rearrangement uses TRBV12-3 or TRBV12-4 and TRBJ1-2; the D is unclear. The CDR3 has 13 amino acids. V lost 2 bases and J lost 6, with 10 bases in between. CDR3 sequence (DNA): TGTGCCAGCAGTTTATTAGAAGGGCATGGCTACACCTTC. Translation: CASSLLEGHGYTF.

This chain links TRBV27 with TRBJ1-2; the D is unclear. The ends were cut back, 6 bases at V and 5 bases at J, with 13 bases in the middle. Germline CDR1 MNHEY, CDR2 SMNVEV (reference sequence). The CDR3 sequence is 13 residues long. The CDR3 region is CASSPGKVYGYTF. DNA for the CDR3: TGTGCCAGCAGCCCGGGGAAGGTTTATGGCTACACCTTC.

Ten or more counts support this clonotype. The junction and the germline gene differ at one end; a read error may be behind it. The CDR3 bases are TGTGCCAGCAGCCGGACTAGCGGCACAGATACGCAGTATTTT. This encodes CASSRTSGTDTQYF. The rearrangement links TRBV5-1 to TRBJ2-3; 9 bases are a match to TRBD2. Germline loops: CDR1 SGHRS, CDR2 YFSETQ. CDR3 size: 14 residues.

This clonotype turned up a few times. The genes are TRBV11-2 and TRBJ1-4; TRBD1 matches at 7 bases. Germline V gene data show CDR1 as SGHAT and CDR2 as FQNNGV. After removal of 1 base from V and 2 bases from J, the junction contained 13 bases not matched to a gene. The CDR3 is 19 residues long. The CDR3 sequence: CASSLGSGRVTGTNEKLFF. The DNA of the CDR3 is TGTGCCAGCAGCTTAGGCTCCGGCAGGGTGACAGGGACTAATGAAAAACTGTTTTTT. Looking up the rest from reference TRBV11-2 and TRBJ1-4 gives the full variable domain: EAGVAQSPRYKIIEKRQSVAFWCNPISGHATLYWYQQILGQGPKLLIQFQNNGVVDDSQLPKDRFSAERLKGVDSTLKIQPAKLEDSAVYLCASSLGSGRVTGTNEKLFFGSGTQLSVL.

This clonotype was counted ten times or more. CDR3 DNA sequence: TGTGCCAGGTGTGAACCGACAGGCCAAGAGACCCAGTACTTC. It translates to CARCEPTGQETQYF. The gene calls are TRBV12-3 or TRBV12-4 and TRBJ2-5; D possibly corresponds to TRBD1 (6 bases). V was shortened by 9 bases and J by 1 base, with 15 bases between the two germline ends. The CDR3 consists of 14 residues.

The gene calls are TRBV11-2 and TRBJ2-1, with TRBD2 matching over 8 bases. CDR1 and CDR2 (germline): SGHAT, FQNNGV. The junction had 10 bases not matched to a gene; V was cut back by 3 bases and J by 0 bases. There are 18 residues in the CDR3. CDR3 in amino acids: CASSLKRGTKSSYNEQFF. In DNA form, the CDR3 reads TGTGCCAGCAGCTTGAAGCGGGGGACCAAAAGCTCCTACAATGAGCAGTTCTTC.